Each of the 7 T cell receptor beta chains below was sequenced from the same sample in a study of T cell changes during pregnancy in multiple sclerosis. The table came from immunoSEQ multiplex PCR; TCRdb's copy has only in-frame clones and leaves some out. The table shows 65,000 to 85,000 clones, with approximately 91% occurring only once. The sample was CD4+ T cells from peripheral blood mononuclear cells, taken after pregnancy. Every receptor here comes from a female donor with multiple sclerosis, enrolled in a pregnancy study.

The V call is TRBV19, the J call TRBJ2-5; D not certain. CDR1 LNHDA and CDR2 SQIVND come from the germline V gene (reference sequence). The CDR3 runs to 15 residues. V was pared by 0 bases and J by 5 bases, with 13 bases between. This CDR3 is CASSIDLVGLETQYF. The CDR3 DNA sequence: TGTGCCAGTAGTATAGATCTGGTGGGCCTTGAGACCCAGTACTTC.

The chain combines TRBV15 with TRBJ1-1; a weak D match, TRBD1 (5 bases). Germline V gene sequence: CDR1 LNHNV, CDR2 YYDKDF (reference sequence). Trimming took 1 base from V and 5 from J, leaving 8 bases between them. The CDR3 has 13 amino acids. This chain's CDR3 is CATSRVGDTEAFF. The CDR3 coding sequence is TGTGCCACCAGCAGAGTAGGGGATACTGAAGCTTTCTTT. Combining the CDR3 with reference TRBV15 and TRBJ1-1 gives the whole variable domain DAMVIQNPRYQVTQFGKPVTLSCSQTLNHNVMYWYQQKSSQAPKLLFHYYDKDFNNEADTPDNFQSRRPNTSFCFLDIRSPGLGDTAMYLCATSRVGDTEAFFGQGTRLTVV.

This clone came up once. The chain has TRBV7-8 and TRBJ2-1; TRBD2 matches 9 bases. The length of the CDR3 is 17 residues. The V gene's germline CDR1 is SGHVS and CDR2 FQNEAQ. After removal of 0 bases from V and 7 bases from J, the junction contained 10 bases not matched to a gene. In nucleotides, the CDR3 is TGTGCCAGCAGCTTAGCGCGCGCGGGAGGGCCACGAAATGAGCAGTTCTTC. It encodes CASSLARAGGPRNEQFF.

The rearrangement joins TRBV9 to TRBJ1-1; D not certain. Between the trimmed V and J ends, which lost 0 bases and 5 bases, there was a span of 11 bases. Germline V CDR1 and CDR2: SGDLS, YYNGEE. The CDR3 sequence is 14 residues long. The CDR3 sequence is CASSVGGKGTEAFF. CDR3 nucleotides: TGTGCCAGCAGCGTAGGAGGGAAAGGGACTGAAGCTTTCTTT.

This clone was detected a few times. The chain recombines TRBV9 with TRBJ1-4; 11 positions match TRBD1. After removal of 4 bases from V and 8 bases from J, the junction contained 7 bases not matched to a gene. The length of the CDR3 is 15 residues. Per germline, CDR1 SGDLS and CDR2 YYNGEE. The CDR3 sequence: CASSRQGTGGEKLFF. CDR3 bases: TGTGCCAGCAGCCGCCAGGGGACAGGGGGGGAAAAACTGTTTTTT.

The chain is built from TRBV5-5 and TRBJ1-1, with a weak D call TRBD1 (6 bases). Germline CDR1 reads SGHKS; CDR2 reads YYEKEE (reference sequence). The CDR3 totals 13 residues. Trimming shortened V by 7 bases and J by 0 bases, and 10 bases separated the two germline ends. CDR3 bases: TGTGCCAGCTCCCGGACAGTGAACACTGAAGCTTTCTTT. Its translation: CASSRTVNTEAFF.

Only a few counts were recorded for this clone. The chain combines TRBV5-1 with TRBJ1-1, with D tentatively TRBD1 (5 bases). V dropped 2 bases and J dropped 5 bases, with 10 bases sitting between them. The CDR3 consists of 13 residues. Per the germline V gene, CDR1 is SGHRS and CDR2 is YFSETQ. CDR3 residues: CASSFERGTEAFF. CDR3 nucleotides: TGCGCCAGCAGCTTTGAGCGGGGGACTGAAGCTTTCTTT.